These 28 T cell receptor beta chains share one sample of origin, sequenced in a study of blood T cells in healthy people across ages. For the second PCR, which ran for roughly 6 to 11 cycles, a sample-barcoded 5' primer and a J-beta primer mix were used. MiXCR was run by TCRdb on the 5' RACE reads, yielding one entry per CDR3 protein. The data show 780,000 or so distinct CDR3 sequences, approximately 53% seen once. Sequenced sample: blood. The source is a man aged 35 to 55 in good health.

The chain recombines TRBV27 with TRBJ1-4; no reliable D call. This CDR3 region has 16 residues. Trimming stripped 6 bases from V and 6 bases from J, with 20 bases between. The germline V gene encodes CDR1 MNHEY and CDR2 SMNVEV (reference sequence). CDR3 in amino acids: CASRTRSGPADEKLFF. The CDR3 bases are TGTGCCAGCAGAACCCGATCCGGGCCAGCAGATGAAAAACTGTTTTTT.

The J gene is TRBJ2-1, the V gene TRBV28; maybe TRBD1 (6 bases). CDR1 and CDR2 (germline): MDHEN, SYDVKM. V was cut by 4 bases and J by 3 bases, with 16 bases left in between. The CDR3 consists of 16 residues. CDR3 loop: CASSWTSGTSYNEQFF. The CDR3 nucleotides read TGTGCCAGCAGTTGGACCTCCGGGACAAGCTACAATGAGCAGTTCTTC.

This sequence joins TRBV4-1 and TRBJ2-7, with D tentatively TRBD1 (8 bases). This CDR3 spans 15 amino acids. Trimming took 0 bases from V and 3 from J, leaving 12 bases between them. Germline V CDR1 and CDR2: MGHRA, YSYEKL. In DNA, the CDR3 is TGCGCCAGCAGCCAAGAAAGCGGGACAGGCTACGAGCAGTACTTC. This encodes CASSQESGTGYEQYF.

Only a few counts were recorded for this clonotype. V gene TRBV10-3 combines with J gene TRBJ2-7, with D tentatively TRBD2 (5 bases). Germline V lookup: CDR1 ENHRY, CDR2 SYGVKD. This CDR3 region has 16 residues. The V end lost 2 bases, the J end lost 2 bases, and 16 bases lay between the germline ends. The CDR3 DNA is TGTGCCATCAGTGAGCCCGAGGGAGAACCACCCTACGAGCAGTACTTC. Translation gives CAISEPEGEPPYEQYF.

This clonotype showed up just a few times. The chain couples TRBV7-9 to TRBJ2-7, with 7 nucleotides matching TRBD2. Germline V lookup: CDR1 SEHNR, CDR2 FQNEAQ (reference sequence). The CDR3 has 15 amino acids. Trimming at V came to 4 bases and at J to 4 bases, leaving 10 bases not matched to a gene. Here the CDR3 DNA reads TGTGCCAGCAGCTATGGGGACTACTCTTCATACGAGCAGTACTTC. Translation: CASSYGDYSSYEQYF.

CDR3 in amino acids: CASSASQLRTDTQYF. The CDR3 DNA follows: TGTGCCAGCAGCGCGAGTCAATTGAGGACAGATACGCAGTATTTT. The gene calls are TRBV9 and TRBJ2-3; D remains unclear. Germline loops: CDR1 SGDLS, CDR2 YYNGEE. V was pared by 3 bases and J by 3 bases, with 14 bases between. The CDR3 runs 15 residues.

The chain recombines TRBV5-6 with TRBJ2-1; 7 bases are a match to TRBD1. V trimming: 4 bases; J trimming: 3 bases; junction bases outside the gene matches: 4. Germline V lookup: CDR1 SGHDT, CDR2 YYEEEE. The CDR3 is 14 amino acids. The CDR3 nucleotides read TGTGCCAGCAGCAAGAGGGACAGCTACAATGAGCAGTTCTTC. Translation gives CASSKRDSYNEQFF.

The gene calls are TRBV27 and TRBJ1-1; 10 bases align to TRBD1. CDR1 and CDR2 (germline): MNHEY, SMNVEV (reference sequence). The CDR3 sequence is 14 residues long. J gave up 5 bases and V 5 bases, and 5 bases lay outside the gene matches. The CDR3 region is CASSPRQGATEAFF. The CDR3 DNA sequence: TGTGCCAGCAGTCCGAGACAGGGGGCGACTGAAGCTTTCTTT.

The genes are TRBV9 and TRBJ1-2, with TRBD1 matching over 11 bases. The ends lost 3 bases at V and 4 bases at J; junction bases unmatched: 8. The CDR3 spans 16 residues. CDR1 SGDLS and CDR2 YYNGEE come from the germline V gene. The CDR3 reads CASSETGQGAGYGYTF. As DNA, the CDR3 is TGTGCCAGCAGCGAGACCGGACAGGGGGCAGGCTATGGCTACACCTTC.

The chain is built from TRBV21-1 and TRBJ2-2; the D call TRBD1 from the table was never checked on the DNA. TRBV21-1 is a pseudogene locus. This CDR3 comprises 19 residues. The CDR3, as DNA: TGTGCCAGCAGCCCTCCTGGGGGACGGAGGAGATCGAACACCGGGGAGCTGTTTTTT. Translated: CASSPPGGRRRSNTGELFF.

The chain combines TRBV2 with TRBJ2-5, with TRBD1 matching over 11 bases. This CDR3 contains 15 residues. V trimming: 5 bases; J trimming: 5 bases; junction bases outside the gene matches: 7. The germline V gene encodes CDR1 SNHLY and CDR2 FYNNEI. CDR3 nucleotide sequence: TGTGCCAGCAGTTCCCGGACAGGGGGCGGCGAGACCCAGTACTTC. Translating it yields CASSSRTGGGETQYF.

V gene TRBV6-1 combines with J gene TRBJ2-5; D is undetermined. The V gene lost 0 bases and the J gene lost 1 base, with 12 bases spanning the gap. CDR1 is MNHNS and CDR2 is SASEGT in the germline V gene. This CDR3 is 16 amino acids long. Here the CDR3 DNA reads TGTGCCAGCAGTGAAGCGCGGACGGACCGCCAAGAGACCCAGTACTTC. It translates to CASSEARTDRQETQYF.

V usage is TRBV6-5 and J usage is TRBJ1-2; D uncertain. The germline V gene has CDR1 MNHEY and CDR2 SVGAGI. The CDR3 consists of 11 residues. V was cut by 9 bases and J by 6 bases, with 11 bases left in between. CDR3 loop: CASGEGHGYTF. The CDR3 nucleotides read TGTGCCAGTGGGGAAGGTCATGGCTACACCTTC.

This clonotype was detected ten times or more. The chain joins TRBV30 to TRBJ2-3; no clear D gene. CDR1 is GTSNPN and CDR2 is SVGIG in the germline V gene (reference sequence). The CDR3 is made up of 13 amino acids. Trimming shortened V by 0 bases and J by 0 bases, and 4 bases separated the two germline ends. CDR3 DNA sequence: TGTGCCTGGAGTGTAAGGAGCACAGATACGCAGTATTTT. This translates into CAWSVRSTDTQYF. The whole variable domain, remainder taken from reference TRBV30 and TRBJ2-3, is SQTIHQWPATLVQPVGSPLSLECTVEGTSNPNLYWYRQAAGRGLQLLFYSVGIGQISSEVPQNLSASRPQDRQFILSSKKLLLSDSGFYLCAWSVRSTDTQYFGPGTRLTVL.

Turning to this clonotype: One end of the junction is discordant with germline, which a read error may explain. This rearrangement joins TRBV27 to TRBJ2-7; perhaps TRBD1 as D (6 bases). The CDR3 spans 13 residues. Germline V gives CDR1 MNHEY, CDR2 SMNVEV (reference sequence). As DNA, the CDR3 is TGTGCCAGCAGTAACCACAGGGCCTACGGGCAGTACTTC. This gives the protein CASSNHRAYGQYF.

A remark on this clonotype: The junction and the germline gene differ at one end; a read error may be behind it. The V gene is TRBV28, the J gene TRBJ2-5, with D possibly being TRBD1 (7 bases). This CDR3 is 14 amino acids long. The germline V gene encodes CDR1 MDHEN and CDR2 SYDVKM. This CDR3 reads CASAEGASFETRYF. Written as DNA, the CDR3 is TGTGCCAGCGCGGAGGGGGCTTCATTTGAGACCCGGTACTTC.

The CDR3 protein is CASSWQREQYF. The CDR3 DNA reads as TGTGCCAGCAGTTGGCAGCGGGAGCAGTATTTT. The chain employs TRBV27 and TRBJ2-3, with 7 bases aligning to TRBD2. The J segment lost 11 bases and the V segment lost 4 bases, leaving 3 bases of the junction unmatched. Germline loops: CDR1 MNHEY, CDR2 SMNVEV (reference sequence). CDR3 length equals 11 residues.

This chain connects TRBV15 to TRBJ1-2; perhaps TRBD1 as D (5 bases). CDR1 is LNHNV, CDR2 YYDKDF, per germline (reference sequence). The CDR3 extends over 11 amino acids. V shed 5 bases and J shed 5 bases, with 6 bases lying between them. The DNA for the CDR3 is TGTGCCACCAGCCCAGGGTATGGCTACACCTTC. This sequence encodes CATSPGYGYTF.

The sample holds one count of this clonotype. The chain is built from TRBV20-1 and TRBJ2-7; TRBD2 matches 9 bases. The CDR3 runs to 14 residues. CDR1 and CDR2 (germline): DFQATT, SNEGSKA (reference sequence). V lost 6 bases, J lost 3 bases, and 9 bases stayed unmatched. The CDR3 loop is CSAQVPSGNYEQYF. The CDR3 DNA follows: TGCAGTGCACAAGTTCCTAGCGGGAACTACGAGCAGTACTTC.

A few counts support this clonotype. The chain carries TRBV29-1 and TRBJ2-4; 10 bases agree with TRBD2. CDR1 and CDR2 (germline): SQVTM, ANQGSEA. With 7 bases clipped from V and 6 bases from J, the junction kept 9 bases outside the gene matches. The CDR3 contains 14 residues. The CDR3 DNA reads TGCAGCGGCAGTTTTAGCGGGAGGCCAAACATTCAGTACTTC. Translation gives CSGSFSGRPNIQYF.

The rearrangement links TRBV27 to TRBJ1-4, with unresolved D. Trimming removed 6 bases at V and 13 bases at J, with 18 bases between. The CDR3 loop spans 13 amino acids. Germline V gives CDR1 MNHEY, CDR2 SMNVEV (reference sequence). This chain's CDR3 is CASSPVRTEALFF. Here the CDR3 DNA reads TGTGCCAGCAGCCCCGTAAGGACGGAGGCACTGTTTTTT.

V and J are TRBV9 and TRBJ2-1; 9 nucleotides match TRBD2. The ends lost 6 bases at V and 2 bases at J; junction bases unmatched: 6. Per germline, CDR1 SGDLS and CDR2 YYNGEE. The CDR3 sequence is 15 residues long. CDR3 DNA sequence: TGTGCCAGCACCTCTAGCGGGGACGCCTACAATGAGCAGTTCTTC. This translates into CASTSSGDAYNEQFF.

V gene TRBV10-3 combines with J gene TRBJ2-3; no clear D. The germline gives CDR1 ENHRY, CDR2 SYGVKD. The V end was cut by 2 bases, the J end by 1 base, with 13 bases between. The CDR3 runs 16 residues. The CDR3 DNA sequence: TGTGCCATCAGTGAGAGGCCCACAGAGCGCACAGATACGCAGTATTTT. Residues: CAISERPTERTDTQYF.

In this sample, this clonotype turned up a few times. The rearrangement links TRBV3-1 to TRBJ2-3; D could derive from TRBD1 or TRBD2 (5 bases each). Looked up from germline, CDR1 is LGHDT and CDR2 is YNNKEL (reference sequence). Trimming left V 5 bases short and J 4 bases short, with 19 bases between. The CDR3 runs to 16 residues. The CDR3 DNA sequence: TGTGCCAGCAGCGTCCCCCAGCAGGGACGCGCAGATACGCAGTATTTT. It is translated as CASSVPQQGRADTQYF.

CDR3 DNA sequence: TGTGCCAGCAGCTCATCACGATCGGCCAACGGGGAGCTGTTTTTT. This translates into CASSSSRSANGELFF. The V call is TRBV7-3, the J call TRBJ2-2; D ambiguous. V lost 4 bases, J lost 7 bases, and 16 bases lay in between. The CDR3 loop spans 15 amino acids. CDR1 and CDR2 from the germline V gene are SGHTA and FQGTGA.

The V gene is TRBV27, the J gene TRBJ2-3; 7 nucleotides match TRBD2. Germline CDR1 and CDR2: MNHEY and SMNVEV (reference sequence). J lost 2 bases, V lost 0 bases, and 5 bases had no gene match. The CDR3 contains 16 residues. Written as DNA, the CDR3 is TGTGCCAGCAGTTTATCGGGGGGGACCATCACAGATACGCAGTATTTT. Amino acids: CASSLSGGTITDTQYF.

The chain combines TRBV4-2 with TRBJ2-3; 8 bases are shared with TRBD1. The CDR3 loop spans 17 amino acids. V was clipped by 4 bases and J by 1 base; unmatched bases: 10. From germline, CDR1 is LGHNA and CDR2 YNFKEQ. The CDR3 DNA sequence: TGTGCCAGCAGCCCGTCAGCAGGGGGCAAGGGCACAGATACGCAGTATTTT. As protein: CASSPSAGGKGTDTQYF.

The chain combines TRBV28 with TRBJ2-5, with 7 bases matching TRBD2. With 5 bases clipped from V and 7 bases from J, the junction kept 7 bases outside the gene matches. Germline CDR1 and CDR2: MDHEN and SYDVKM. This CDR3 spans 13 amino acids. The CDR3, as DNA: TGTGCCAGCAGTCTAGCGGTGATGGGGACCCAGTACTTC. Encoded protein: CASSLAVMGTQYF.